The rows below give T cell receptor beta chains drawn from one sample of a study of cytomegalovirus exposure and HLA in healthy donors. The protocol was immunoSEQ multiplex PCR, while the TCRdb copy is restricted to in-frame clones and leaves out a portion. Of 150,000 to 200,000 clones in the sample, about 80% were seen once. Material: PBMCs. These receptors were collected from a man aged 18-30 years in good health and CMV-seropositive. Each CDR3 is given with its conserved first and last residue. A D gene is named only where the DNA matches it firmly. Size values are once, few and many counts, or a class for expanded clones, and some rows have none.

>TRBV5-4|-|TRBJ2-5|-
TGTGCCAGCAGCTTGGGGCAGCCCGGGGAGACCCAGTACTTC
CASSLGQPGETQYF
>TRBV5-4|TRBD2|TRBJ2-5|-
TGTGCCAGCAGCTTGGGTTATCGGGGGGGGGAAAAAGAGACCCAGTACTTC
CASSLGYRGGEKETQYF
>TRBV9|TRBD1|TRBJ1-2|-
TGTGCCAGCGAGGACAGGGAGGTCCACTATGGCTACACCTTC
CASEDREVHYGYTF
>TRBV19|-|TRBJ1-4|-
TGTGCCAGTAGTATCCCAGAGGAAGTGGAGAAACTGTTTTTT
CASSIPEEVEKLFF
>TRBV9|-|TRBJ1-4|-
TGTGCCAGCAGCCCGGTCCGAAAAACTGTTTTT
CASSPVRKTVF
>TRBV5-6|TRBD1|TRBJ1-4|few
TGTGCCAGCAGCCGCGGGGACAGGGCGTATAATGAAAAACTGTTTTTT
CASSRGDRAYNEKLFF
>TRBV5-6|-|TRBJ2-5|once
TGTGCCAGCAGCTTGAGGCCAGGGAAAGAAGAGACCCAGTACTTC
CASSLRPGKEETQYF
>TRBV13|-|TRBJ2-5|-
TGTGCCAGCAGCTTAGGTAGGGGGGGACGGATTCAAGAGACCCAGTACTTC
CASSLGRGGRIQETQYF
>TRBV18|-|TRBJ2-3|-
TGTGCCAGCTCACCATACACGGGAGAAACAGATACGCAGTATTTT
CASSPYTGETDTQYF
>TRBV10-1|-|TRBJ2-7|few
TGCGCCAGCAGTGAGCTTAGGGGGATGTTCTACGAGCAGTACTTC
CASSELRGMFYEQYF
>TRBV28|TRBD1|TRBJ2-3|few
TGTGCCAGCAGTGAAGGGGACAGGGCGTTCGGTACGCAGTATTTT
CASSEGDRAFGTQYF
>TRBV5-6|TRBD2|TRBJ2-7|few
TGTGCCAGCAGCGCCGGGACTAGCGCTATCGAGCAGTACTTC
CASSAGTSAIEQYF
>TRBV11-1|TRBD2|TRBJ2-7|-
TGTGCCAGCAGCCCAGCGGGGGACTCCTACGAGCAGTACTTC
CASSPAGDSYEQYF
>TRBV11-3|TRBD2|TRBJ2-5|-
TGTGCCAGCAGCTCCGCGGGGGGGGAGACCCAGTACTTC
CASSSAGGETQYF
>TRBV10-1|-|TRBJ1-1|few
TGCGCCAGCAGTGATACAGGGTACACTGAAGCTTTCTTT
CASSDTGYTEAFF
>TRBV4-1|TRBD1|TRBJ1-1|-
TGCGCCAGCAGCCAAGTTGGGACAGGGGAGACTGAAGCTTTCTTT
CASSQVGTGETEAFF
>TRBV28|-|TRBJ1-2|-
TGTGCCAGCAGTTCTAGGAGGACTAACTATGGCTACACCTTC
CASSSRRTNYGYTF
>TRBV29-1|-|TRBJ1-2|few
TGCAGCGTTGAAAGCCGCGCGGTAAACTATGGCTACACCTTC
CSVESRAVNYGYTF
>TRBV2|-|TRBJ2-1|-
TGTGCCAGCAGTAAACTTTGGGGGGGCCTAATTCGGAGCTCCTACAATGAGCAGTTCTTC
CASSKLWGGLIRSSYNEQFF
>TRBV15|TRBD1|TRBJ2-3|-
TGTGCCACCAGCTACGACAGGGAAAGCACAGATACGCAGTATTTT
CATSYDRESTDTQYF
>TRBV30|TRBD1|TRBJ1-1|-
TGTGCCTGGAGTCAGGGACAGGGAGTCACTGAAGCTTTCTTT
CAWSQGQGVTEAFF
>TRBV19|-|TRBJ2-1|-
TGTGCCAGTAGTATGGGGGCTCTCAATGAGCAGTTCTTC
CASSMGALNEQFF
>TRBV13|-|TRBJ2-7|-
TGTGCCAGCAGCTTAGACAGGGAGAGGGGGAACTCCTACGAGCAGTACTTC
CASSLDRERGNSYEQYF
>TRBV29-1|-|TRBJ1-1|-
TGCAGCCATCAACGGGGCTATGGGGGGGCTGAAGCTTTCTTT
CSHQRGYGGAEAFF
>TRBV19|-|TRBJ1-1|-
TGTGCCAGTAGTAGCACATGGAACACTGAAGCTTTCTTT
CASSSTWNTEAFF
>TRBV28|-|TRBJ1-2|-
TGTGCCAGCAGTTTAGCGTTTAGCGTGAAATATGGCTACACCTTC
CASSLAFSVKYGYTF
>TRBV19|TRBD1|TRBJ1-2|few
TGTGCCAGTAGTCTTACTTACCGGGACAGTATTGGCTACACCTTC
CASSLTYRDSIGYTF
>TRBV5-1|-|TRBJ2-7|-
TGCGCCAGCAGCTTGGGGCAGGGTGTCCCCTACGAGCAGTACTTC
CASSLGQGVPYEQYF
>TRBV9|TRBD1|TRBJ1-1|-
TGTGCCAGCAGCGCGACAGGGGTAGGCACTGAAGCTTTCTTT
CASSATGVGTEAFF
>TRBV6-6|-|TRBJ2-7|-
TGTGCCAGCAGTTACTCCAATCCGGGGTACGAGCAGTACTTC
CASSYSNPGYEQYF
>TRBV28|-|TRBJ2-3|-
TGTGCCAGCAGTTTAAATGGGGGGTCGTGGACGCAGTATTTT
CASSLNGGSWTQYF
>TRBV2|-|TRBJ2-7|-
TGTGCCAGCAGTGGGCCCTCACAGGTTATATCCTACGAGCAGTACTTC
CASSGPSQVISYEQYF
>TRBV19|TRBD1|TRBJ1-2|-
TGTGCCAGTAGTATTGGACAGGGGGGTAACTATGGCTACACCTTC
CASSIGQGGNYGYTF
>TRBV13|-|TRBJ1-2|-
TGTGCCAGCAGCCCGGAGTTGGGCTACACCTTC
CASSPELGYTF
>TRBV30|-|TRBJ1-1|-
TGTGCCTGGAGTGTGAAGGGAGTTTCGAACACTGAAGCTTTCTTT
CAWSVKGVSNTEAFF
>TRBV10-3|TRBD1|TRBJ2-7|-
TGTGCCATCAGTCCCCGGGACAGGGGCTACGAGCAGTACTTC
CAISPRDRGYEQYF
>TRBV19|-|TRBJ1-5|-
TGTGCCAGTAGTACCCTTTGGCCCAGCAATCAGCCCCAGCATTTT
CASSTLWPSNQPQHF
>TRBV2|TRBD1|TRBJ2-3|-
TGTGCCAGCAGTCCTAATCAGGACAGGTCGATTTCAGATACGCAGTATTTT
CASSPNQDRSISDTQYF
>TRBV29-1|-|TRBJ2-7|-
TGCAGCGTTGAGGGGGGGGCTTCCGACGAGCAGTACTTC
CSVEGGASDEQYF
>TRBV28|-|TRBJ2-2|-
TGTGCCAGCAGTTTATACCAGGGTGTTTCGACGAGCGGGGAGCTGTTTTTT
CASSLYQGVSTSGELFF
>TRBV7-2|-|TRBJ1-3|few
TGTGCCAGCAGCTCACCCGGGAGGACTGGAAACACCATATATTTT
CASSSPGRTGNTIYF
>TRBV10-1|-|TRBJ1-1|-
TGCGCCAGCAGTGAGTCGAACAGGGAAGAAGCTTTCTTT
CASSESNREEAFF
>TRBV9|TRBD2|TRBJ2-5|-
TGTGCCAGCAGCCAATGGACTAGTGGGGGCCAAGAGACCCAGTACTTC
CASSQWTSGGQETQYF
>TRBV13|TRBD2|TRBJ2-3|-
TGTGCCAGCACCAAAGGACTAGTGTTCCCAGATACGCAGTATTTT
CASTKGLVFPDTQYF
>TRBV7-9|TRBD1|TRBJ1-3|-
TGTGCCAGCAGCTCCACAGGGGAGAGGGGAAACACCATATATTTT
CASSSTGERGNTIYF
>TRBV9|-|TRBJ2-1|-
TGTGCCAGCAGCGTAGGAGGGGGTCTCAGCTCCTACAATGAGCAGTTCTTC
CASSVGGGLSSYNEQFF
>TRBV6-1|-|TRBJ1-2|-
TGTGCCAGCAGGGGACAAGTGGGCTATAACTATGGCTACACCTTC
CASRGQVGYNYGYTF
>TRBV6-4|TRBD2|TRBJ2-1|-
TGTGCCAGCAGCGAACCGGGACTAGTCGCCAATGAGCAGTTCTTC
CASSEPGLVANEQFF
>TRBV5-6|-|TRBJ1-4|-
TGTGCCAGCAGCTTGTACGGCAGGGGAACTAATGAAAAACTGTTTTTT
CASSLYGRGTNEKLFF
>TRBV5-1|-|TRBJ1-1|-
TGCGCCAGCAGCTCCGACTGGACTGAAGCTTTCTTT
CASSSDWTEAFF
>TRBV4-1|-|TRBJ2-3|-
TGCGCCAGCAGCCAAGAACCCCTAAGCACAGATACGCAGTATTTT
CASSQEPLSTDTQYF
>TRBV2|-|TRBJ1-3|-
TGTGCCAGCAGTTCGTCCGAGGGTGCTGGAAACACCATATATTTT
CASSSSEGAGNTIYF
>TRBV28|-|TRBJ1-4|-
TGTGCCAGCAGCCAGGGACTGACTGCGAAACTGTTTTTT
CASSQGLTAKLFF
>TRBV25-1|TRBD1|TRBJ2-3|-
TGTGCCAGCGGCGAAGGGACAGGCTCGGGCGGTACGCAGTATTTT
CASGEGTGSGGTQYF
>TRBV6-6|-|TRBJ2-2|-
TGTGCCAGCAGTCCCCGAACAGGCACCACCGGGGAGCTGTTTTTT
CASSPRTGTTGELFF